This TCR beta chain was captured by sequencing in a study of post-analysis software for immune sequencing data. Libraries were made from TCR beta cDNA, and they carried unique molecular identifiers. Hundreds of thousands of cDNA molecules came from about 1 to 10 million T cells. TCRdb redid the calling of the PCR reads with MiXCR, one entry per CDR3 protein. The sample gives about 500,000 distinct CDR3 sequences, less than 45% of which show up once; 9.5% to 13% is in the top ten. In the case of this clonotype: Its antigen is as yet unknown.

Germline V lookup: CDR1 LGHDT, CDR2 YNNKEL (reference sequence). With 0 bases removed from V and 8 bases from J, the gap between germline ends came to 17 bases. This CDR3 has 16 amino acids. Study observations and caveats: When patients were compared with controls, about 5 TRBV segments were more frequent, TRBV5-6, TRBV5-1 and TRBV20-1 among them. Controls significantly exceeded multiple sclerosis patients in normalized Chao1 diversity.

The sequence was collected from a girl aged 10 to 17 with multiple sclerosis. This chain connects TRBV3-1 to TRBJ2-1; weak D call: TRBD2 (6 bases). Input material: blood. The CDR3 sequence is CASSQESWRDDDEQFF. The CDR3 DNA sequence: TGTGCCAGCAGCCAAGAAAGTTGGCGGGACGACGATGAGCAGTTCTTC.